The next 5 T cell receptor beta chains were all read from a single sample in a study of CXCR3-negative and CXCR3-positive naive CD8 T cells (dated by TCRdb to about 2019). The instrument was a NextSeq 550. The Human TCR Profiling Kit (MiLaboratory) was used to make UMI-labeled 5' RACE TRB cDNA libraries. After the reads were reprocessed by TCRdb, one entry was made per CDR3 protein sequence, with no DNA. This sample's records show some 110,000 distinct CDR3 sequences. The ten largest clones represent roughly 0.38% of the sample. These receptors are not linked to any known antigen. The full study reports these points: TRB CDR3s from CXCR3-positive naive cells showed higher hydrophobicity (lower Kidera factor 4), lower energy, and higher strength and volume indices than CXCR3-negative naive cells.

The sequenced material came from naive CXCR3+ CD8+ T cells from blood. The label giving this sample's cell subset or site can be read as: CD45RO-CCR7+CD27+CD95- naive CD8+ T cells expressing CXCR3 (TNR3+). The source is a human donor in good health. Some clones in this sample may be carry-over from other donors' samples.

The chain recombines TRBV9 with TRBJ1-1. The germline CDR1 and CDR2 sequences are SGDLS and YYNGEE. The length of the CDR3 is 12 residues. CDR3 region: CASSPLDTEAFF. The variable domain in full, with the rest retrieved from reference TRBV9 and TRBJ1-1, is DSGVTQTPKHLITATGQRVTLRCSPRSGDLSVYWYQQSLDQGLQFLIQYYNGEERAKGNILERFSAQQFPDLHSELNLSSLELGDSALYFCASSPLDTEAFFGQGTRLTVV.

This sequence joins TRBV29-1 and TRBJ2-1; absent DNA, TCRdb's TRBD1 call cannot be checked. This CDR3 spans 17 amino acids. Looked up from germline, CDR1 is SQVTM and CDR2 is ANQGSEA. CDR3 protein: CSVEEATGTGLRNEQFF.

The chain uses TRBV11-2 and TRBJ2-7; TCRdb outputs TRBD1, but without DNA this stays unchecked. This CDR3 region has 14 residues. Germline loops: CDR1 SGHAT, CDR2 FQNNGV. The CDR3 reads CASSFGTAHYEQYF. The complete variable domain, with remaining parts taken from reference TRBV11-2 and TRBJ2-7, reads EAGVAQSPRYKIIEKRQSVAFWCNPISGHATLYWYQQILGQGPKLLIQFQNNGVVDDSQLPKDRFSAERLKGVDSTLKIQPAKLEDSAVYLCASSFGTAHYEQYFGPGTRLTVT.

The chain couples TRBV18 to TRBJ2-1; without DNA, the TCRdb call of TRBD2 cannot be checked. The CDR3 runs 16 residues. Germline CDR1 and CDR2: KGHSH and LQKENI. The CDR3 here is CASSHPSEVRYNEQFF.

The gene calls are TRBV7-2 and TRBJ2-1. Looked up from germline, CDR1 is SGHTA and CDR2 is FQGNSA. The CDR3 length is 12 residues. The CDR3 protein is CASSLAHNEQFF.